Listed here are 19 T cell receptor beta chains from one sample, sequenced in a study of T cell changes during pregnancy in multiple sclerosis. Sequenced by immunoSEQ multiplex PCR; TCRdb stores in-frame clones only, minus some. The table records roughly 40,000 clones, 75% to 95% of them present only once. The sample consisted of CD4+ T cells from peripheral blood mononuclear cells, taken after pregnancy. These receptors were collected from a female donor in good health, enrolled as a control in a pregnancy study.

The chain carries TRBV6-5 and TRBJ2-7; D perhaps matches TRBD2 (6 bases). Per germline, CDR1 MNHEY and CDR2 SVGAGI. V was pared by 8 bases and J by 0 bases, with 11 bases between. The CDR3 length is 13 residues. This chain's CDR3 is CASRGTVSYEQYF. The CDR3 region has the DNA TGTGCCAGCCGGGGGACGGTCTCCTACGAGCAGTACTTC.

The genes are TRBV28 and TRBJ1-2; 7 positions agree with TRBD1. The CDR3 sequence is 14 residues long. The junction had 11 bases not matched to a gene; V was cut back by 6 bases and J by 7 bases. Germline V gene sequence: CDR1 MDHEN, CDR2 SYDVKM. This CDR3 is CASSGDSLGGGYTF. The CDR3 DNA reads TGTGCCAGCAGCGGGGACAGCCTTGGGGGTGGCTACACCTTC.

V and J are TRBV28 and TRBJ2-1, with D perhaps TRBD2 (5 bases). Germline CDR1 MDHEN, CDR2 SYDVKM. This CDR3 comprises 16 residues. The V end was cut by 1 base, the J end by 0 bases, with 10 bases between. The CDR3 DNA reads TGTGCCAGCAGTTTATCCGGGGTCACCTCCTACAATGAGCAGTTCTTC. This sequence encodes CASSLSGVTSYNEQFF.

Written as DNA, the CDR3 is TGCGCCAGCAGGGGACTAGCGGGGTCCGATACGCAGTATTTT. Translating gives CASRGLAGSDTQYF. The V gene is TRBV5-1, the J gene TRBJ2-3; 13 bases match TRBD2. This CDR3 contains 14 residues. Germline CDR1 is SGHRS and CDR2 is YFSETQ. Losses at the gene ends were 5 bases for V and 6 bases for J; bases not matched to a gene: 3.

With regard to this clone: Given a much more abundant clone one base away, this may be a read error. The CDR3, as DNA: TGTGCCAGCAGTGACAGGGAGAACACTGAAGCTTTCTTT. This codes for CASSDRENTEAFF. This chain uses TRBV6-1 with TRBJ1-1, with D perhaps TRBD1 (5 bases). The ends were cut back, 3 bases at V and 1 base at J, with 6 bases in the middle. In germline, CDR1 is MNHNS, CDR2 SASEGT. The CDR3 totals 13 residues.

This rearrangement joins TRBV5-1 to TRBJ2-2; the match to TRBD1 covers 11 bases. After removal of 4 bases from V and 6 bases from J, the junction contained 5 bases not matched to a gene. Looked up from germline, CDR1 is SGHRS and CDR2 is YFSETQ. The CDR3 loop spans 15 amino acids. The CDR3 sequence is CASSTGQGAAGELFF. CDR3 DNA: TGCGCCAGCAGCACCGGACAGGGGGCGGCCGGGGAGCTGTTTTTT.

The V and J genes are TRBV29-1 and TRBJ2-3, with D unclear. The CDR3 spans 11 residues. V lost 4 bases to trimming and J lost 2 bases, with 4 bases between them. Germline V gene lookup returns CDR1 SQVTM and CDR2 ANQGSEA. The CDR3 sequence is CSVVLTDTQYF. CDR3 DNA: TGCAGCGTTGTTCTCACAGATACGCAGTATTTT.

As DNA, the CDR3 is TGCGCCAGCAGCTTGGACAGGAGCTCCTATAATTCACCCCTCCACTTT. Its protein is CASSLDRSSYNSPLHF. The chain has TRBV5-1 and TRBJ1-6; a possible D gene is TRBD1 (5 bases). The germline gives CDR1 SGHRS, CDR2 YFSETQ. Trimming took off 0 bases at V and 0 bases at J, with 7 bases between the two ends. The CDR3 extends over 16 amino acids.

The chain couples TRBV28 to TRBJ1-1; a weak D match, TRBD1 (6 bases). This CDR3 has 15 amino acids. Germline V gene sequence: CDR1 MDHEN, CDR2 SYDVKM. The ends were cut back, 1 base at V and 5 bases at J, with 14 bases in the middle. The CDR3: CASSLFTGLGTEAFF. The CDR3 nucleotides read TGTGCCAGCAGTTTATTCACAGGGTTGGGAACTGAAGCTTTCTTT.

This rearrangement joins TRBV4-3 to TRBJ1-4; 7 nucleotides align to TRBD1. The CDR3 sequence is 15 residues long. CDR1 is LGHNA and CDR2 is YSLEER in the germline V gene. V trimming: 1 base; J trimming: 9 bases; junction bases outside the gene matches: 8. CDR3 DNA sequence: TGCGCCAGCAGCCAAGTACCGGGACAGTTTAAAAAACTGTTTTTT. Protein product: CASSQVPGQFKKLFF.

CDR3 nucleotide sequence: TGTGCCAGCAGTTCAGGGGGCTTAGGGGAAAAACTGTTTTTT. This gives the protein CASSSGGLGEKLFF. The chain combines TRBV5-4 with TRBJ1-4; 8 bases agree with TRBD1. The CDR3 contains 14 residues. V lost 5 bases, J lost 8 bases, and 8 bases stayed unmatched. The V gene's germline CDR1 is SGHNT and CDR2 YYREEE (reference sequence).

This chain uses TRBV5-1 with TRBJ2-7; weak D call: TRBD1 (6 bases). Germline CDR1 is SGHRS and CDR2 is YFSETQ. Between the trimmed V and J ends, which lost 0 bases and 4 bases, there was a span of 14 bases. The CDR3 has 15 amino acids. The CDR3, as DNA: TGCGCCAGCAGCTTGGGGCCGCAGGGGCGGTACGAGCAGTACTTC. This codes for CASSLGPQGRYEQYF.

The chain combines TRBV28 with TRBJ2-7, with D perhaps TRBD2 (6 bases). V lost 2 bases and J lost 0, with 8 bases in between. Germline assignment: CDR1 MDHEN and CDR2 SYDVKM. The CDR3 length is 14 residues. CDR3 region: CASSLGGSSYEQYF. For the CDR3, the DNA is TGTGCCAGCAGTTTAGGAGGGTCCTCCTACGAGCAGTACTTC.

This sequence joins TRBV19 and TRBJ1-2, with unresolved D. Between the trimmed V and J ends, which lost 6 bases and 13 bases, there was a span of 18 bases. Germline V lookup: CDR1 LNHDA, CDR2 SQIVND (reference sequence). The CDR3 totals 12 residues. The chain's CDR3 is CASRRWGEELTF. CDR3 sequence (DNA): TGTGCCAGTAGAAGGTGGGGAGAGGAACTCACCTTC. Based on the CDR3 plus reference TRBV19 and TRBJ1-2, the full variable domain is DGGITQSPKYLFRKEGQNVTLSCEQNLNHDAMYWYRQDPGQGLRLIYYSQIVNDFQKGDIAEGYSVSREKKESFPLTVTSAQKNPTAFYLCASRRWGEELTFGSGTRLTVV.

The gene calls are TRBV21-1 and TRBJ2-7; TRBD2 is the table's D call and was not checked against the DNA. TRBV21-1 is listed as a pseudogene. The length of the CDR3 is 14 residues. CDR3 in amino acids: CASSRRLVSYEQYF. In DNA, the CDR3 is TGTGCCAGCAGCAGGAGACTAGTTTCCTACGAGCAGTACTTC.

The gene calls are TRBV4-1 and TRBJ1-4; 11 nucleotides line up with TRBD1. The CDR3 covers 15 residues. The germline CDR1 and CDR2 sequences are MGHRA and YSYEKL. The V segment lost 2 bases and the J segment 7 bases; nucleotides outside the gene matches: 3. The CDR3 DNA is TGCGCCAGCAGCCAAAGGGACAGGGGGGGTGAAAAACTGTTTTTT. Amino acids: CASSQRDRGGEKLFF.

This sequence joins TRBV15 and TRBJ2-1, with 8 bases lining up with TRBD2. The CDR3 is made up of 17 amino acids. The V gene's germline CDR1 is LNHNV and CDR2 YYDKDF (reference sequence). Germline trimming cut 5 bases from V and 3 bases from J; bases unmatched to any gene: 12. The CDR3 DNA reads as TGTGCCACCAGCGATACTACTAATAGCGGGAACTACAATGAGCAGTTCTTC. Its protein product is CATSDTTNSGNYNEQFF.

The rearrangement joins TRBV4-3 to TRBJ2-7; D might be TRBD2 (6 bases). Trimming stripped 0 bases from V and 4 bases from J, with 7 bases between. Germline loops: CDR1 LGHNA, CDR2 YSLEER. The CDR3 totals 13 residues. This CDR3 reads CASSQDGGYEQYF. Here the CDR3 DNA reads TGCGCCAGCAGCCAAGATGGGGGGTACGAGCAGTACTTC.

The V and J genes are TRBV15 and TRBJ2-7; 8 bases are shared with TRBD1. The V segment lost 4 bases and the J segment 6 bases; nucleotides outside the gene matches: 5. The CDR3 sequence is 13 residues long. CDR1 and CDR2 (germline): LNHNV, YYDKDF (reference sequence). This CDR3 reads CATSTWTGREQYF. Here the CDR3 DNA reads TGTGCCACCAGCACCTGGACAGGGCGCGAGCAGTACTTC.